This T cell receptor beta chain stems from a study of T cell responses to AZD1222 COVID-19 vaccine. Profiled with immunoSEQ multiplex PCR; TCRdb holds only in-frame clones, not every one. The data contain roughly 110,000 clones, roughly nine tenths of them singletons. Germline loops: CDR1 LGHNA, CDR2 YSLEER. The CDR3 totals 16 residues. Trimming cost V 0 bases and J 7 bases, with 15 bases left between them. Study-level points and caveats: White British ancestry dominated among donors, who included more females, and clonal diversity was possibly underestimated. AZD1222 recipients seropositive at baseline numbered only six or seven.

Notes on this clone: No antigen is known for it.

V gene TRBV4-3 combines with J gene TRBJ2-2; no reliable D call. This material consisted of peripheral blood, taken on day 0 of AZD1222 vaccination. This clonotype was obtained from an adult in good health. This CDR3 reads CASSQDRSHRGGELFF. The CDR3 DNA follows: TGCGCCAGCAGCCAAGATCGGTCCCACCGCGGCGGGGAGCTGTTTTTT.